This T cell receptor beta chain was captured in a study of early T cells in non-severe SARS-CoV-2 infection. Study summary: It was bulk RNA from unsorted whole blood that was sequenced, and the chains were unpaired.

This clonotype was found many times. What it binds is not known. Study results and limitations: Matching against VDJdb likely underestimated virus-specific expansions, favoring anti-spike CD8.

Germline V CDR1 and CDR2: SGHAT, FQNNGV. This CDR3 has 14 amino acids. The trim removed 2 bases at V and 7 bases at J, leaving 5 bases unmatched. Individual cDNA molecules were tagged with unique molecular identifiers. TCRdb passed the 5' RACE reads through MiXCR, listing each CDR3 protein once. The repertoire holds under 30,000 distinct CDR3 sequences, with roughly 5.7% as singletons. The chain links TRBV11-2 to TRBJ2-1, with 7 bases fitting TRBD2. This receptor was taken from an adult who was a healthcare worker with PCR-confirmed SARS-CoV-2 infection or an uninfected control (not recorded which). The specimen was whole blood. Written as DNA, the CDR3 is TGTGCCAGCAGCTTACTAGCGGCTACTAATGAGCAGTTCTTC. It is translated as CASSLLAATNEQFF.